The next 27 T cell receptor beta chains were all read from a single sample in a study of immune evolution from preneoplasia to lung adenocarcinoma. The table came from immunoSEQ multiplex PCR; TCRdb's copy has only in-frame clones and leaves some out. The sample comprises 27,000 or so clones, 74% of which are singletons, and about 6% rests with the top ten. What was sequenced was FFPE invasive lung adenocarcinoma tissue. The receptor source for this set is a person between 55 and 69 years old with invasive lung adenocarcinoma. Some clones in this sample may be carry-over from other donors' samples.

The rearrangement joins TRBV10-1 to TRBJ2-5; 14 nucleotides line up with TRBD2. CDR1 WNHNN and CDR2 SYGVQD come from the germline V gene (reference sequence). The CDR3 loop spans 14 amino acids. The ends lost 10 bases at V and 4 bases at J; junction bases unmatched: 5. Here the CDR3 DNA reads TGCGCCACCCCCGGGACTAGCGGGAGAGAGACCCAGTACTTC. Translated: CATPGTSGRETQYF.

J is TRBJ2-2 and V is TRBV27; weak D call: TRBD2 (6 bases). V shed 8 bases and J shed 11 bases, with 24 bases lying between them. CDR3 size: 15 residues. Germline CDR1 is MNHEY and CDR2 is SMNVEV (reference sequence). The CDR3, as DNA: TGTGCCAGCCCTCTAGGGACTGCCGCGGGGATTGAGCTGTTTTTT. The encoded protein is CASPLGTAAGIELFF.

This clone turned up a few times. V usage is TRBV6-1 and J usage is TRBJ2-7; 9 nucleotides line up with TRBD2. The CDR3 totals 15 residues. J gave up 6 bases and V 8 bases, and 14 bases lay outside the gene matches. Germline V lookup: CDR1 MNHNS, CDR2 SASEGT. CDR3 sequence reads: CASRPQLAGTVEQYF. In nucleotides, the CDR3 is TGTGCCAGCCGACCCCAGCTAGCGGGAACGGTCGAGCAGTACTTC.

The V gene is TRBV28, the J gene TRBJ2-7; the match to TRBD2 covers 13 bases. V shed 6 bases, J shed 4 bases, and the junction held 12 bases outside the gene matches. This CDR3 has 17 amino acids. Germline lookup yields CDR1 MDHEN and CDR2 SYDVKM. CDR3 protein: CASRPQPQGLAGYEQYF. In nucleotides, the CDR3 is TGTGCCAGCAGGCCCCAGCCTCAGGGACTAGCGGGATACGAGCAGTACTTC. Full variable domain (rest looked up from reference TRBV28 and TRBJ2-7): DVKVTQSSRYLVKRTGEKVFLECVQDMDHENMFWYRQDPGLGLRLIYFSYDVKMKEKGDIPEGYSVSREKKERFSLILESASTNQTSMYLCASRPQPQGLAGYEQYFGPGTRLTVT.

This clone was counted once. The chain uses TRBV5-4 and TRBJ2-5; 14 bases agree with TRBD2. CDR1 is SGHNT and CDR2 is YYREEE in the germline V gene (reference sequence). Losses at the gene ends were 4 bases for V and 5 bases for J; bases not matched to a gene: 7. The CDR3 runs to 16 residues. The CDR3 DNA reads as TGTGCCAGCAGCCCCCGGACTAGCGGGAGGTCGGAGACCCAGTACTTC. Its protein product is CASSPRTSGRSETQYF. Filled out from reference TRBV5-4 and TRBJ2-5, the complete variable domain reads ETGVTQSPTHLIKTRGQQVTLRCSSQSGHNTVSWYQQALGQGPQFIFQYYREEENGRGNFPPRFSGLQFPNYSSELNVNALELDDSALYLCASSPRTSGRSETQYFGPGTRLLVL.

The rearrangement links TRBV9 to TRBJ2-7; D assignment may be TRBD1 or TRBD2 (5 bases each). The CDR3 sequence is 14 residues long. The V end was cut by 3 bases, the J end by 10 bases, with 20 bases between. Germline V gives CDR1 SGDLS, CDR2 YYNGEE. CDR3 sequence reads: CASSALGADALQYF. The CDR3 region has the DNA TGTGCCAGCAGCGCCCTCGGGGCCGATGCGTTACAGTACTTC.

The rearrangement uses TRBV10-2 and TRBJ2-2; TRBD2 might be the D (7 bases). CDR1 and CDR2 (germline): WSHSY, SAAADI. The CDR3 spans 15 residues. The V end lost 6 bases, the J end lost 4 bases, and 15 bases lay between the germline ends. As DNA, the CDR3 is TGCGCCAGCAGACCTAGCGGAGGGGGCACCGGGGAGCTGTTTTTT. It yields the protein CASRPSGGGTGELFF.

V is TRBV28 and J is TRBJ1-2; D remains unclear. Per germline, CDR1 MDHEN and CDR2 SYDVKM. The germline V and J ends were trimmed by 4 bases and 4 bases, with 10 bases remaining between them. The CDR3 contains 13 residues. CDR3 in amino acids: CASSSSQVYGYTF. CDR3 DNA sequence: TGTGCCAGCAGTTCAAGCCAGGTCTATGGCTACACCTTC.

V gene TRBV6-5 combines with J gene TRBJ1-5; D call uncertain. The germline gives CDR1 MNHEY, CDR2 SVGAGI. Trimming shortened V by 6 bases and J by 2 bases, and 11 bases separated the two germline ends. The CDR3 is 14 amino acids. The CDR3, as DNA: TGTGCCAGCAGGCCCAGCGGGGGCAATCAGCCCCAGCATTTT. The encoded protein is CASRPSGGNQPQHF.

The CDR3 DNA is TGTGCCAGCAGTCTCCAGGGGGCAGAGACCCAGTACTTC. Amino acids: CASSLQGAETQYF. The chain has TRBV28 and TRBJ2-5, with 8 nucleotides matching TRBD1. Germline CDR1 is MDHEN and CDR2 is SYDVKM. V was pared by 5 bases and J by 4 bases, with 3 bases of the junction left unmatched. The CDR3 consists of 13 residues.

The chain couples TRBV21-1 to TRBJ1-2. TRBV21-1 counts as a pseudogene. This CDR3 has 10 amino acids. DNA of the CDR3: TGTGCCAGCAGGGAGTATGGCTACACCTTC. It encodes CASREYGYTF.

This clone has only one observation. This chain links TRBV28 with TRBJ1-5; TRBD1 matches at 7 bases. Germline CDR1 is MDHEN and CDR2 is SYDVKM. The CDR3 is 14 amino acids. Losses at the gene ends were 5 bases for V and 7 bases for J; bases not matched to a gene: 8. CDR3 bases: TGTGCCAGCAGTCGCACAGGGGTGGAGCAGCCCCAGCATTTT. Translating it yields CASSRTGVEQPQHF.

This chain connects TRBV7-2 to TRBJ1-2; tentative D call: TRBD1 (6 bases). Trimming removed 3 bases at V and 2 bases at J, with 10 bases between. This CDR3 has 14 amino acids. CDR1 is SGHTA and CDR2 is FQGNSA in the germline V gene. The CDR3 here is CASSFVQGNYGYTF. The CDR3 bases are TGTGCCAGCAGCTTCGTACAGGGCAACTATGGCTACACCTTC.

This chain connects TRBV18 to TRBJ2-2; TRBD1 or TRBD2 may be the D gene (5 bases each). Trimming removed 4 bases from V and 0 bases from J, with 21 bases in between. The CDR3 consists of 19 residues. CDR1 is KGHSH, CDR2 LQKENI, per germline. CDR3 region: CASSQRPHLGGANTGELFF. The CDR3 DNA reads TGTGCCAGCTCACAGCGGCCCCATCTTGGGGGTGCGAACACCGGGGAGCTGTTTTTT.

A single count supports this clone. V is TRBV5-4 and J is TRBJ2-5; 10 bases are shared with TRBD2. The CDR3 contains 17 residues. V shed 5 bases, J shed 5 bases, and the junction held 15 bases outside the gene matches. Germline CDR1 is SGHNT and CDR2 is YYREEE (reference sequence). The CDR3 spells CASSISGRSRVRETQYF. In DNA form, the CDR3 reads TGTGCCAGCAGTATTAGCGGGAGGTCCCGCGTTAGGGAGACCCAGTACTTC.

This clone was seen a few times. The chain combines TRBV29-1 with TRBJ2-1; 15 bases fit TRBD2. This CDR3 comprises 13 residues. Germline trimming cut 6 bases from V and 10 bases from J; bases unmatched to any gene: 4. Germline loops: CDR1 SQVTM, CDR2 ANQGSEA. CDR3 in DNA: TGCAGCGTCCAGGGACTAGCGGGAGGCGAGCAGTTCTTC. Translating it yields CSVQGLAGGEQFF.

The rearrangement joins TRBV29-1 to TRBJ2-7; tentatively, D is TRBD2 (6 bases). The CDR3 length is 17 residues. Trimming left V 2 bases short and J 2 bases short, with 22 bases between. Germline CDR1 is SQVTM and CDR2 is ANQGSEA. CDR3 amino acids: CSVETLISRGKPYEQYF. DNA of the CDR3: TGCAGCGTTGAAACGTTAATATCGCGGGGAAAACCCTACGAGCAGTACTTC.

The chain joins TRBV28 to TRBJ1-1; D call uncertain. The V and J ends lost 2 bases and 5 bases respectively, with 6 bases between them. CDR3 length: 12 amino acids. From germline, CDR1 is MDHEN and CDR2 SYDVKM. CDR3 nucleotide sequence: TGTGCCAGCAGTTTAATGGGTACTGAAGCTTTCTTT. Encoded protein: CASSLMGTEAFF.

The chain couples TRBV7-9 to TRBJ2-2; 7 bases match TRBD1. This CDR3 is built from 15 residues. The germline V gene has CDR1 SEHNR and CDR2 FQNEAQ (reference sequence). With 5 bases clipped from V and 0 bases from J, the junction kept 3 bases outside the gene matches. In DNA, the CDR3 is TGTGCCAGCAGCCTGGGACAGACGAACACCGGGGAGCTGTTTTTT. It translates to CASSLGQTNTGELFF.

This clone was observed a single time. The chain is built from TRBV30 and TRBJ1-2, with 9 bases lining up with TRBD1. V trimming: 4 bases; J trimming: 4 bases; junction bases outside the gene matches: 19. Germline CDR1 reads GTSNPN; CDR2 reads SVGIG (reference sequence). This CDR3 has 18 amino acids. The CDR3, as DNA: TGTGCCTGGACGCGGCTCGGGACAGGGTCGGGTCAGATCTATGGCTACACCTTC. This sequence encodes CAWTRLGTGSGQIYGYTF.

The sample holds one count of this clone. The J gene is TRBJ2-5, the V gene TRBV5-6; D tentatively fits TRBD1 or TRBD2 (5 bases each). From germline, CDR1 is SGHDT and CDR2 YYEEEE. The CDR3 length is 16 residues. V was pared by 2 bases and J by 4 bases, with 18 bases between. In DNA, the CDR3 is TGTGCCAGCAGCTTCTTGACGGGGACCACTGGAGAGACCCAGTACTTC. Protein sequence: CASSFLTGTTGETQYF.

This sequence joins TRBV19 and TRBJ1-1, with a possible D match to TRBD1 (6 bases). The CDR3 is 13 residues long. Germline V lookup: CDR1 LNHDA, CDR2 SQIVND (reference sequence). The ends were cut back, 4 bases at V and 7 bases at J, with 13 bases in the middle. The chain's CDR3 is CASSTQTGHEAFF. CDR3 nucleotides: TGTGCCAGTAGTACCCAGACAGGTCATGAAGCTTTCTTT.

The V and J genes are TRBV27 and TRBJ2-2; 10 bases line up with TRBD2. Germline V CDR1 and CDR2: MNHEY, SMNVEV (reference sequence). V shed 2 bases, J shed 6 bases, and the junction held 6 bases outside the gene matches. This CDR3 comprises 16 residues. CDR3 region: CASSLTASGSAGELFF. The CDR3 DNA reads TGTGCCAGCAGTTTAACGGCTAGCGGGAGTGCCGGGGAGCTGTTTTTT.

V gene TRBV5-1 combines with J gene TRBJ2-5; 11 positions agree with TRBD1. V was clipped by 4 bases and J by 5 bases; unmatched bases: 10. The CDR3 covers 16 residues. The V gene's germline CDR1 is SGHRS and CDR2 YFSETQ. The DNA of the CDR3 is TGCGCCAGCAGCCCGGGGACAGGGGGAACTGGGGAGACCCAGTACTTC. Translation: CASSPGTGGTGETQYF.

This chain uses TRBV29-1 with TRBJ2-7, with D perhaps matching TRBD2 (6 bases). This CDR3 region has 15 residues. The ends were cut back, 6 bases at V and 3 bases at J, with 21 bases in the middle. Germline assignment: CDR1 SQVTM and CDR2 ANQGSEA. CDR3 DNA: TGCAGCGTCACGAGGGGAGGACCGAACAGCTACGAGCAGTACTTC. Amino acid sequence: CSVTRGGPNSYEQYF.

The chain employs TRBV7-2 and TRBJ2-5; 9 bases fit TRBD1. There are 12 residues in the CDR3. The ends lost 6 bases at V and 7 bases at J; junction bases unmatched: 3. Germline values: CDR1 SGHTA, CDR2 FQGNSA. CDR3 region: CASRTTGGTQYF. The CDR3 DNA is TGTGCCAGCAGGACGACAGGGGGGACCCAGTACTTC.

The rearrangement joins TRBV18 to TRBJ1-3, with D hard to call. Trimming pared 2 bases from V and 4 bases from J, leaving 12 bases between. The CDR3 spans 15 residues. Per germline, CDR1 KGHSH and CDR2 LQKENI. The CDR3 nucleotides are TGTGCCAGCTCACCATACCGGGAAAGCGGAAACACCATATATTTT. Amino acids: CASSPYRESGNTIYF.